This T cell receptor beta chain was sequenced in a study of T cells in localized non-small cell lung cancer. Data came from immunoSEQ multiplex PCR; TCRdb stores just in-frame clones and leaves some out. This table has some 54,000 clones, less than 85% appearing once. The source material was PBMCs, sampled before any cancer treatment. The TCR comes from a woman between 40 and 69 years old with stage II lung adenocarcinoma.

Here the CDR3 DNA reads TGTGCCAGCAGCCTAAGTAGGGACGAAAAACTGTTTTTT. This translates into CASSLSRDEKLFF. The chain recombines TRBV11-2 with TRBJ1-4; D perhaps matches TRBD1 (5 bases). Trimming stripped 5 bases from V and 8 bases from J, with 12 bases between. The CDR3 extends over 13 amino acids. Per the germline V gene, CDR1 is SGHAT and CDR2 is FQNNGV.